This T cell receptor (beta chain) came from a study of shared clonotypes between healthy human individuals. Across the whole study: Plates per donor: three CD4 naive, three CD4 memory, two CD8 naive, one CD8 memory.

Terminally differentiated effector memory CD45RA+ cells were excluded from the naive CD8 cells, which were CD45RO-negative and positively selected for CCR7. Whole-study findings and limits: Generation probability values for non-shared clonotypes were lower than those for clonotypes shared by all four donors. It was observed that roughly 4.8% of naive CD4 clonotypes were shared across a handful of donors.

Produced via immunoSEQ multiplex PCR; TCRdb's table is partial and in-frame only. The data contain roughly 590,000 clones, over 95% of them singletons. A word on this clone: Its matching antigen is unknown.

The CDR3 length is 12 residues. Trimming shortened V by 7 bases and J by 10 bases, and 17 bases separated the two germline ends. The germline V gene has CDR1 SGDLS and CDR2 YYNGEE. V usage is TRBV9 and J usage is TRBJ2-5; D is perhaps TRBD2 (6 bases). The sample consisted of naive CD8+ T cells sorted from blood. The sequence derives from a woman aged 25 to 39 in good health. The CDR3 here is CASGEASTNQYF. The CDR3 DNA reads as TGTGCCAGCGGGGAGGCTAGTACAAACCAGTACTTC.